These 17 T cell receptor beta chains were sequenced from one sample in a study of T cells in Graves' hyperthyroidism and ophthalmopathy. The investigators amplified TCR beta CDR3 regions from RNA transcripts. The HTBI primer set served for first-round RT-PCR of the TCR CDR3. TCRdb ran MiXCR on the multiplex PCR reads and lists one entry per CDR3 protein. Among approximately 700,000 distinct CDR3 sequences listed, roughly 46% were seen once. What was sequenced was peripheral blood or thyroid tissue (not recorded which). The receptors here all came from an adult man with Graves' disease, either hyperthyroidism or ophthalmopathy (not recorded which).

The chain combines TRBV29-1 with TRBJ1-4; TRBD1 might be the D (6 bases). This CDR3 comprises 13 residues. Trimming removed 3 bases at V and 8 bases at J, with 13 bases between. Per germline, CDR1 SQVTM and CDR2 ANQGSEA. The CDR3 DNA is TGCAGCGTTGACTCGGGGGCGGGCGAAAAACTGTTTTTT. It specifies CSVDSGAGEKLFF. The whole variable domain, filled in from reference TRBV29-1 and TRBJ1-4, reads SAVISQKPSRDICQRGTSLTIQCQVDSQVTMMFWYRQQPGQSLTLIATANQGSEATYESGFVIDKFPISRPNLTFSTLTVSNMSPEDSSIYLCSVDSGAGEKLFFGSGTQLSVL.

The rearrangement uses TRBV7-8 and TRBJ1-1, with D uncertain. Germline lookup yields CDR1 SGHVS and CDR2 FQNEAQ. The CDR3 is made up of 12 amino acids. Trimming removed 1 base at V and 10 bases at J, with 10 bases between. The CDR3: CASSLGPVAAFF. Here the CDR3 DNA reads TGTGCCAGCAGCTTAGGGCCGGTGGCAGCTTTCTTT. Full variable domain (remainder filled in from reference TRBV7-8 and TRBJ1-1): GAGVSQSPRYKVAKRGQDVALRCDPISGHVSLFWYQQALGQGPEFLTYFQNEAQLDKSGLPSDRFFAERPEGSVSTLKIQRTQQEDSAVYLCASSLGPVAAFFGQGTRLTVV.

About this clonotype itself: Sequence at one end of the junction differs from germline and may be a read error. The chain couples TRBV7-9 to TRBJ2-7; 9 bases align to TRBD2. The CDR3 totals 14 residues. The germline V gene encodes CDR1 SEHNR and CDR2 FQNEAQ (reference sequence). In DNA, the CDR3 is TGTGCCAGCAGCTCTAGCGGGACAGCCTACGAGCAGTGCTTC. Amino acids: CASSSSGTAYEQCF. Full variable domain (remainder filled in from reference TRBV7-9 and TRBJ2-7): DTGVSQNPRHKITKRGQNVTFRCDPISEHNRLYWYRQTLGQGPEFLTYFQNEAQLEKSRLLSDRFSAERPKGSFSTLEIQRTEQGDSAMYLCASSSSGTAYEQCFGPGTRLTVT.

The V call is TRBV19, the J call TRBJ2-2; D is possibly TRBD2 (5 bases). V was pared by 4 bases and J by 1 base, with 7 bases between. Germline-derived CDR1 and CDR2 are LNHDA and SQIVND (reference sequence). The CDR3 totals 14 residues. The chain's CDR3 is CASSTGLNTGELFF. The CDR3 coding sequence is TGTGCCAGTAGTACAGGACTGAACACCGGGGAGCTGTTTTTT.

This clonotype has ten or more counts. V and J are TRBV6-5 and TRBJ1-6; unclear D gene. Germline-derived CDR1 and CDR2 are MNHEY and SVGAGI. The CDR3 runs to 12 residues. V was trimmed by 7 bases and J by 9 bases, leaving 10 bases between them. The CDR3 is CASNGEGSPLHF. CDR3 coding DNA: TGTGCCAGCAATGGTGAGGGTTCACCCCTCCACTTT.

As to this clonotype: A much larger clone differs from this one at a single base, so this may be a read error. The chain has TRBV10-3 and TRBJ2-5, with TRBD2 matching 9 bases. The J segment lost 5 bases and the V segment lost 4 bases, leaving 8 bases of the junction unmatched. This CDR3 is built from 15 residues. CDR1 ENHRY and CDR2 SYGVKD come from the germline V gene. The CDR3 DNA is TGTGCCATCAGTGGACTAGCGGACAAGCGGGAGACCCAGTACTTC. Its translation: CAISGLADKRETQYF.

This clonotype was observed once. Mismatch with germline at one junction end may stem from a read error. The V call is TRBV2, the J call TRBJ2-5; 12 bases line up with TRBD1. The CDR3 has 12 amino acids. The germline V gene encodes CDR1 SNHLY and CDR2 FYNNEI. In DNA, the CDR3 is TGTGCCAGCACTATGGGACAGGGGGCGCAGGACTTC. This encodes CASTMGQGAQDF.

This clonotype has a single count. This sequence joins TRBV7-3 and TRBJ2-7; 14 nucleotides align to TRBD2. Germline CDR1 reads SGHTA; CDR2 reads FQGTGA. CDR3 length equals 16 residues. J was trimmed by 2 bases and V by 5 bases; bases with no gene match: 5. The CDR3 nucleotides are TGTGCCAGCAGCCCGGGACTAGCGGGAGAAACCTACGAGCAGTACTTC. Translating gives CASSPGLAGETYEQYF. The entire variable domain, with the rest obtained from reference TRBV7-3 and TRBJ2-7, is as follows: GAGVSQTPSNKVTEKGKYVELRCDPISGHTALYWYRQSLGQGPEFLIYFQGTGAADDSGLPNDRFFAVRPEGSVSTLKIQRTERGDSAVYLCASSPGLAGETYEQYFGPGTRLTVT.

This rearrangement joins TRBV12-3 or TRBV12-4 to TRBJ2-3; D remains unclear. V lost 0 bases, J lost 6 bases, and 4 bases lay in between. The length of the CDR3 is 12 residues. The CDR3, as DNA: TGTGCCAGCAGTTTAGCAGGGGATACGCAGTATTTT. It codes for CASSLAGDTQYF.

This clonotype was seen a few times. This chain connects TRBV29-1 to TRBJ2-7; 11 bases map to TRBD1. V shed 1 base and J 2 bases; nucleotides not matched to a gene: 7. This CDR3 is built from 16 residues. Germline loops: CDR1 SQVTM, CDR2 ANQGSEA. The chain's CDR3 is CSVEGFGTGGTYEQYF. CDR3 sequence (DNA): TGCAGCGTTGAAGGATTCGGGACAGGGGGGACCTACGAGCAGTACTTC.

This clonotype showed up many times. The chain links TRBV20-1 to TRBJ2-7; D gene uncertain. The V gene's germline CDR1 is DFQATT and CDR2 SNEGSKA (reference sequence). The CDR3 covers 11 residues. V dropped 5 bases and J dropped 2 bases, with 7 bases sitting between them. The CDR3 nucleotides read TGCAGTGCTTCCCAGGCCTACGAGCAGTACTTC. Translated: CSASQAYEQYF.

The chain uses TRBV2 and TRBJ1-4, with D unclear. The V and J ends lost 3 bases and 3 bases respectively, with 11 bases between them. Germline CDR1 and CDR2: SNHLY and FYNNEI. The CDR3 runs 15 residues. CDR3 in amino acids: CASSDRGAANEKLFF. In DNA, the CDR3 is TGTGCCAGCAGTGACCGCGGAGCAGCTAATGAAAAACTGTTTTTT.

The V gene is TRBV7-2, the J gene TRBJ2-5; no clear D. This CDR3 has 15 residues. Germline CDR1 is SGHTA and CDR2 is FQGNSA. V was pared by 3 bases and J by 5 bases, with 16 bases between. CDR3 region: CASSLDGSRSETQYF. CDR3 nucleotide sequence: TGTGCCAGCAGCTTGGACGGATCACGGAGCGAGACCCAGTACTTC.

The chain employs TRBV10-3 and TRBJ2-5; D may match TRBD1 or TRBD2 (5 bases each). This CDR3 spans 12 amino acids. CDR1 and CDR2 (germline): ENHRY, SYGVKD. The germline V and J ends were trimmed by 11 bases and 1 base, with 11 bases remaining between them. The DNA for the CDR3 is TGTGCCTCAACGGGGCCCCAAGAGACCCAGTACTTC. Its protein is CASTGPQETQYF.

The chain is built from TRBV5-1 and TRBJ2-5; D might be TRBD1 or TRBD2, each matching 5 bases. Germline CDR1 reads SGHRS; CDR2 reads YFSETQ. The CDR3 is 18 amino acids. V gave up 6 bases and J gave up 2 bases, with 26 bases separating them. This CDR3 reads CASMPLFEGPQTQETQYF. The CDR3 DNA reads TGCGCCAGCATGCCCCTCTTTGAGGGGCCGCAGACACAAGAGACCCAGTACTTC.

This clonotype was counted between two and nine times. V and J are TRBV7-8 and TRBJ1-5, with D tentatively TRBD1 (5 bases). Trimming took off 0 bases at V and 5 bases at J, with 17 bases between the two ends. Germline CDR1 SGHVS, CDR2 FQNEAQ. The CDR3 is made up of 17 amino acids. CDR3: CASSLARVKRLDQPQHF. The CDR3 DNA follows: TGTGCCAGCAGCTTAGCCAGGGTGAAGAGGCTCGATCAGCCCCAGCATTTT.

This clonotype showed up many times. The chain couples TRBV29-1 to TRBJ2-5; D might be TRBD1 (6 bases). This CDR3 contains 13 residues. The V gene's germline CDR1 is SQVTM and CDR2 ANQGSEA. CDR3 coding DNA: TGCAACGTCGGACAGAAGAGCCAAGAGACCCAGTACTTC. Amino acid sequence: CNVGQKSQETQYF.